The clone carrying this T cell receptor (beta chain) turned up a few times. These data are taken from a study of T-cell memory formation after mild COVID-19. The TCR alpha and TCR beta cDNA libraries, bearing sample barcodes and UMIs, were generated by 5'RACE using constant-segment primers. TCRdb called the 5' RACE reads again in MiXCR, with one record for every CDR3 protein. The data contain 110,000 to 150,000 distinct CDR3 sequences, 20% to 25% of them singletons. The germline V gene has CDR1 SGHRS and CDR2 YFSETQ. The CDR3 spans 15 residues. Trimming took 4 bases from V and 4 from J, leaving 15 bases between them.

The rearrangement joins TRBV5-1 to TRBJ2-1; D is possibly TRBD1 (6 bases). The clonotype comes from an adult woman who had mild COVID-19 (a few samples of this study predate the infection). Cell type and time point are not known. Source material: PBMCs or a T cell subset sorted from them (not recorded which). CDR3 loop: CASSPLDSAYNEQFF. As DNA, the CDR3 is TGCGCCAGCAGCCCATTGGACAGTGCATACAATGAGCAGTTCTTC.